This T cell receptor beta chain was documented in a study of neoadjuvant nivolumab and ipilimumab in lung cancer. Findings and caveats of the study: From pretherapy to surgery, tumor richness and clonality rose with dual therapy. Pretherapy blood TCR richness correlated positively with resected tumor richness.

About this clone: Antigen unknown.

Trimming left V 3 bases short and J 7 bases short, with 18 bases between. The CDR3 runs 16 residues. The germline V gene encodes CDR1 MDHEN and CDR2 SYDVKM. Profiled with immunoSEQ multiplex PCR; TCRdb holds only in-frame clones, not every one. The table includes approximately 29,000 clones, 75% to 85% detected once. The clonotype originates from an adult with non-small cell lung cancer. The sequenced sample was tumor tissue, obtained after neoadjuvant nivolumab, alone or with ipilimumab, at or shortly before surgery. The V gene is TRBV28, the J gene TRBJ1-4, with D possibly being TRBD1 (6 bases). Here the CDR3 reads CASSFWVGGEVEKLFF. CDR3 nucleotides: TGTGCCAGCAGTTTTTGGGTGGGGGGCGAGGTTGAAAAACTGTTTTTT.